This passage covers 4 T cell receptor beta chains from one sample sequenced in a study of blood T cell repertoires in COVID-19. Clones were sequenced by immunoSEQ multiplex PCR, and TCRdb holds only the in-frame ones, with some missing. The sample includes around 300,000 clones, 85% of them seen just once. Sequencing used PBMCs or T cells enriched from blood (not recorded which). These receptors came from a woman in her fifties or sixties who had recovered from COVID-19.

V gene TRBV28 combines with J gene TRBJ2-1; 7 bases are shared with TRBD1. Germline V gene lookup returns CDR1 MDHEN and CDR2 SYDVKM. The CDR3 consists of 15 residues. Trimming cost V 6 bases and J 2 bases; bases outside gene matches: 7. The CDR3 DNA sequence: TGTGCCAGCAGCCCAGACAGGGCCACCTACAATGAGCAGTTCTTC. Translation gives CASSPDRATYNEQFF.

This clone was counted once. This chain joins TRBV5-1 and TRBJ2-1, with TRBD2 matching 12 bases. This CDR3 contains 15 residues. Trimming cost V 4 bases and J 3 bases; bases outside gene matches: 2. The germline gives CDR1 SGHRS, CDR2 YFSETQ. The DNA of the CDR3 is TGCGCCAGCAGCGGGGGACTAGCGGGCTACAATGAGCAGTTCTTC. Protein: CASSGGLAGYNEQFF.

The chain links TRBV7-8 to TRBJ1-6; the D is unclear. The CDR3 has 15 residues. Trimming shortened V by 1 base and J by 7 bases, and 11 bases separated the two germline ends. Germline CDR1 and CDR2: SGHVS and FQNEAQ. The DNA for the CDR3 is TGTGCCAGCAGCTTAGGGGAGAGTCCGAATTCACCCCTCCACTTT. Protein product: CASSLGESPNSPLHF.

The chain couples TRBV6-5 to TRBJ1-3, with 7 bases identical to TRBD1. V trimming: 2 bases; J trimming: 3 bases; junction bases outside the gene matches: 7. The CDR3 extends over 16 amino acids. Germline CDR1 and CDR2: MNHEY and SVGAGI. This chain's CDR3 is CASSYTHRGIGNTIYF. The DNA for the CDR3 is TGTGCCAGCAGTTACACACACAGGGGAATTGGAAACACCATATATTTT.